This TCR beta chain was identified in a study of blood T cell repertoires in COVID-19. The overall study: PBMCs, B-cell-depleted T cells, or T cells provided the cDNA or gDNA that made up the material.

Authors' processing steps: Using reference gene primer amplification, nucleated cell counts were estimated. The data were produced by immunoSEQ multiplex PCR, yet TCRdb's version contains in-frame clones alone and is incomplete. Clone size and the V and J calls come from that table; the DNA yielded D and trimming. Of some 20,000 clones detected, roughly 85% appear once; the ten largest clones hold 60% to 65%. V was clipped by 5 bases and J by 1 base; unmatched bases: 7. Looked up from germline, CDR1 is MDHEN and CDR2 is SYDVKM. CDR3 size: 16 residues. This TCR was sampled from an elderly man with acute or convalescent COVID-19. The chain links TRBV28 to TRBJ1-5, with 8 bases that match TRBD1. The sequencing input was peripheral blood. The CDR3 is CASSPLGQGSNQPQHF. The CDR3 region has the DNA TGTGCCAGCAGTCCACTCGGACAGGGAAGCAATCAGCCCCAGCATTTT.